Each of the 6 T cell receptor beta chains below was sequenced from the same sample in a study of T cell repertoires in cytomegalovirus infection (dated by TCRdb to the late 2010s). Sequenced using an Illumina HiSeq 1500. The public sequencing data were trimmed at Q25 with fastp and processed into clonotypes with MiXCR by TCRdb, which kept only in-frame beta chains. CDR3 protein duplicates are merged, each entry listing the most common genes and DNA. The table for this sample lists nearly 700,000 distinct CDR3 sequences; 30% to 35% of them were counted only once. The ten largest clones take up roughly 18% of the sample. Their target antigens are unknown. The label giving this sample's treatment or condition can be read as: in vitro stimulation with specific CMV peptide epitopes to enrich CMV-specific T cells. This material consisted of cultured PBMCs, taken from culture after CMV antigen stimulation. These receptors came from a human donor in good health (CMV status not recorded). Some clones in this sample may be carry-over from other donors' samples.

The chain recombines TRBV25-1 with TRBJ2-5, with TRBD1 matching 12 bases. The ends lost 6 bases at V and 5 bases at J; junction bases unmatched: 10. CDR1 is MGHDK, CDR2 SYGVNS, per germline. The CDR3 totals 16 residues. This chain's CDR3 is CASSAIPGQGAETQYF. The CDR3 region has the DNA TGTGCCAGCAGCGCGATCCCGGGACAGGGGGCGGAGACCCAGTACTTC.

This sequence joins TRBV4-3 and TRBJ2-7; D possibly corresponds to TRBD1 (5 bases). Trimming took off 0 bases at V and 2 bases at J, with 11 bases between the two ends. There are 15 residues in the CDR3. Germline assignment: CDR1 LGHNA and CDR2 YSLEER. CDR3 bases: TGCGCCAGCAGCCAAGATGCGCACAGGACCTACGAGCAGTACTTC. Its protein product is CASSQDAHRTYEQYF.

The chain combines TRBV4-1 with TRBJ2-7; D not certain. CDR3 length: 15 residues. Germline V gene sequence: CDR1 MGHRA, CDR2 YSYEKL. Trimming took off 1 base at V and 3 bases at J, with 13 bases between the two ends. The CDR3 reads CASSQVPALGYEQYF. CDR3 in DNA: TGCGCCAGCAGCCAAGTACCAGCCTTGGGCTACGAGCAGTACTTC.

This chain connects TRBV11-2 to TRBJ2-7; D may be TRBD1 (5 bases). Germline CDR1 is SGHAT and CDR2 is FQNNGV. The CDR3 extends over 14 amino acids. The ends were cut back, 0 bases at V and 4 bases at J, with 10 bases in the middle. The chain's CDR3 is CASSLDQQGYEQYF. In DNA form, the CDR3 reads TGTGCCAGCAGCTTAGATCAGCAGGGTTACGAGCAGTACTTC.

This clonotype was seen a few times. This chain connects TRBV19 to TRBJ1-2; TRBD1 agrees at 12 bases. Germline CDR1 is LNHDA and CDR2 is SQIVND (reference sequence). The CDR3 spans 16 residues. V lost 11 bases, J lost 1 base, and 11 bases stayed unmatched. For the CDR3, the DNA is TGTGCCTGCGGAGGGACAGGGGGCGCGGGTAACTATGGCTACACCTTC. This encodes CACGGTGGAGNYGYTF.

V and J are TRBV20-1 and TRBJ2-3; 7 bases match TRBD1. The J segment lost 8 bases and the V segment lost 5 bases, leaving 13 bases of the junction unmatched. Germline loops: CDR1 DFQATT, CDR2 SNEGSKA (reference sequence). This CDR3 spans 14 amino acids. The CDR3 protein is CSASIGQVDGTQYF. The CDR3 nucleotides are TGCAGTGCTTCTATTGGACAGGTGGATGGTACGCAGTATTTT.